This TCR beta chain was profiled in a study of cytomegalovirus exposure and HLA in healthy donors. CDR1 is MDHEN, CDR2 SYDVKM, per germline. The ends were cut back, 7 bases at V and 1 base at J, with 16 bases in the middle. The CDR3 extends over 15 amino acids. Regarding the study as a whole: Rare TCR sequences dominated, though some public TCRs recurred in many donors. Overall, about 160 TCR beta chains were annotated as cytomegalovirus-associated. A further, later analysis showed that HLA-associated TCR beta chains (compared with equally common others) were more clonally expanded.

Comments on this clone: Its target is unknown.

The study ran its PCR with 60 Vbeta and 13 Jbeta primers. Sequencing was performed with immunoSEQ multiplex PCR; in TCRdb, only in-frame clones are kept and a portion is missing. This repertoire shows roughly 98,000 clones, roughly 81% found once; its top ten account for roughly 1.4%. The clonotype comes from a man aged 35 to 55 in good health and CMV-seronegative. This chain connects TRBV28 to TRBJ1-1; the D gene is possibly TRBD1 (6 bases). Sequencing was done on a sample of PBMCs. The CDR3 region has the DNA TGTGCCAGCATCATATTGCGGGGGCGGAACACTGAAGCTTTCTTT. Translated, it gives CASIILRGRNTEAFF.